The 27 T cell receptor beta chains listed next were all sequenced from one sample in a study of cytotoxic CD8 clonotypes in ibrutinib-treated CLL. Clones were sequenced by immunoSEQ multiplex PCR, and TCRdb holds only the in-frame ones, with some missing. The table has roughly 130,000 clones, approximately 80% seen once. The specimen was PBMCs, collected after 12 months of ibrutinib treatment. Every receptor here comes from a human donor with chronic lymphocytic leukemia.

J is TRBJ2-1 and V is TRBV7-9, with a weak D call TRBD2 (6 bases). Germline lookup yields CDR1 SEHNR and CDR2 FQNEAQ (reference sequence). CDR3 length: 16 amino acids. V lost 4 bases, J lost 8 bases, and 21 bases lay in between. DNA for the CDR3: TGTGCCAGCAGCTCGGGGGTAGTGGGCCCTGCGGATGAGCAGTTCTTC. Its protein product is CASSSGVVGPADEQFF. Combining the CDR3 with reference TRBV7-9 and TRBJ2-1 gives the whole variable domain DTGVSQNPRHKITKRGQNVTFRCDPISEHNRLYWYRQTLGQGPEFLTYFQNEAQLEKSRLLSDRFSAERPKGSFSTLEIQRTEQGDSAMYLCASSSGVVGPADEQFFGPGTRLTVL.

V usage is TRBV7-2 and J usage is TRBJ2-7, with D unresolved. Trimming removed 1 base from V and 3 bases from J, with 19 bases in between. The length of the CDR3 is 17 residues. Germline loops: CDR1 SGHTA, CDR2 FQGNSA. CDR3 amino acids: CASSLVLGQPPIYEQYF. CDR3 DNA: TGTGCCAGCAGCTTAGTGCTCGGGCAGCCCCCTATCTACGAGCAGTACTTC.

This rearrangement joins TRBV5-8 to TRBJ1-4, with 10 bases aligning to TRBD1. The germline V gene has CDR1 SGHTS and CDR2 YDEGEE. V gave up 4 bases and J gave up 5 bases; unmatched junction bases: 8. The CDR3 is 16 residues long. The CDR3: CASSRDRGFWNEKLFF. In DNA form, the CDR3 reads TGTGCCAGCAGCCGGGACAGGGGATTTTGGAATGAAAAACTGTTTTTT. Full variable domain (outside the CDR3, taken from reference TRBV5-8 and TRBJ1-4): EAGVTQSPTHLIKTRGQQATLRCSPISGHTSVYWYQQALGLGLQFLLWYDEGEERNRGNFPPRFSGRQFPNYSSELNVNALELEDSALYLCASSRDRGFWNEKLFFGSGTQLSVL.

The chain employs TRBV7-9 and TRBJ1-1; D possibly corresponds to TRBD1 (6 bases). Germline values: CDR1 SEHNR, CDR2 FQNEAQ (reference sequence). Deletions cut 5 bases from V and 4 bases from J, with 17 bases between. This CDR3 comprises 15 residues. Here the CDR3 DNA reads TGTGCCAGCAGCCCTACCTGGGGGGCGGCCACTGAAGCTTTCTTT. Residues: CASSPTWGAATEAFF.

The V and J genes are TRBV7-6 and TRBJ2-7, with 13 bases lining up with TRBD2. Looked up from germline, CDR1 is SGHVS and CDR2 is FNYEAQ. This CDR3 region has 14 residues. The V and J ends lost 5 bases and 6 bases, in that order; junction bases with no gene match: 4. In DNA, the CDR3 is TGTGCCAGCAGCAAAGGACTAGCGGGAGTCGAGCAGTACTTC. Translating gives CASSKGLAGVEQYF.

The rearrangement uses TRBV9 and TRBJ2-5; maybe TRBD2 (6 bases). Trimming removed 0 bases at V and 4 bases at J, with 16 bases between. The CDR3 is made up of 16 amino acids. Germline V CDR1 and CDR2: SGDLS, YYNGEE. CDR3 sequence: CASSVEGRGVGETQYF. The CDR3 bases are TGTGCCAGCAGCGTAGAGGGACGCGGGGTTGGAGAGACCCAGTACTTC.

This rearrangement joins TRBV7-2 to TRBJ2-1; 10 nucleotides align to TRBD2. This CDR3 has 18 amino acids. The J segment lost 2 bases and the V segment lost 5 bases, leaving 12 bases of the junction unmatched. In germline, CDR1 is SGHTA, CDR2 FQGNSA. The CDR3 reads CASSTPRTSGRAYNEQFF. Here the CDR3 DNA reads TGTGCCAGCAGCACCCCCCGGACTAGCGGACGAGCCTACAATGAGCAGTTCTTC.

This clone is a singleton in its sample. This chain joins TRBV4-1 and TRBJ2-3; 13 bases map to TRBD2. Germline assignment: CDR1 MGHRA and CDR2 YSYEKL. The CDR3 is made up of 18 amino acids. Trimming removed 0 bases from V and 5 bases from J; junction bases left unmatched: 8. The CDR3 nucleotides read TGCGCCAGCAGCCAAGATCTTTCGACTAGCGGGAGGAGAGATACGCAGTATTTT. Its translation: CASSQDLSTSGRRDTQYF.

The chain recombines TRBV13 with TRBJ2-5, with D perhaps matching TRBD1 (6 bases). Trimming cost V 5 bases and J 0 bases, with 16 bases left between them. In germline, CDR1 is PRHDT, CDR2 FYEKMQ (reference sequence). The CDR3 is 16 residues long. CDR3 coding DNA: TGTGCCAGCAGCCCACGGGACATTTTGTACCAAGAGACCCAGTACTTC. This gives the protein CASSPRDILYQETQYF.

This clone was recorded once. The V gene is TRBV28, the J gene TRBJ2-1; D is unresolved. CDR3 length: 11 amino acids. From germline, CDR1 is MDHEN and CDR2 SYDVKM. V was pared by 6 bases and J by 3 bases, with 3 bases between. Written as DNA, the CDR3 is TGTGCCAGCAGCAGCTACAATGAGCAGTTCTTC. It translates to CASSSYNEQFF.

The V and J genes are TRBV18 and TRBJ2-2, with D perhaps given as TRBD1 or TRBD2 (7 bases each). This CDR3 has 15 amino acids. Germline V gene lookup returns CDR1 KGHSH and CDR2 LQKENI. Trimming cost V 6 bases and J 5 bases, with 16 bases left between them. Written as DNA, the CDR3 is TGTGCCAGCTCCCGAGACAGGGAGGGGACCGGGGAGCTGTTTTTT. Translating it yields CASSRDREGTGELFF.

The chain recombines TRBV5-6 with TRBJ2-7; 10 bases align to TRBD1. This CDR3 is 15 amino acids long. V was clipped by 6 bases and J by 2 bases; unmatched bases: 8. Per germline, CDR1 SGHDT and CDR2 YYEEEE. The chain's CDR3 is CASNEDRGDPYEQYF. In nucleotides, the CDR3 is TGTGCCAGCAACGAGGACAGGGGGGATCCCTACGAGCAGTACTTC.

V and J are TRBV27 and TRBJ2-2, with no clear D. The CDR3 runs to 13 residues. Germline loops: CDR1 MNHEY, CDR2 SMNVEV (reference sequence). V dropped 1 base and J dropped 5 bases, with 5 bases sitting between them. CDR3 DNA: TGTGCCAGCAGTTTATATCGGACCGGGGAGCTGTTTTTT. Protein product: CASSLYRTGELFF.

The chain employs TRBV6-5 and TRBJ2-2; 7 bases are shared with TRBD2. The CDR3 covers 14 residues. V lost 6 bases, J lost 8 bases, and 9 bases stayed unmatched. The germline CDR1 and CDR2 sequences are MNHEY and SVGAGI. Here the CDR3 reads CASRPGGSIGELFF. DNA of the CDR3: TGTGCCAGCAGACCCGGGGGGTCGATAGGGGAGCTGTTTTTT.

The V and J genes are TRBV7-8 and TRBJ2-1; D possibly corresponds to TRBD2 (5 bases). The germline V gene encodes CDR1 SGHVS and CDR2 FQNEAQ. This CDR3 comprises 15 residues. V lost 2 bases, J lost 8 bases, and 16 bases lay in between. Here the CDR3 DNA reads TGTGCCAGCAGCTTAAGAGGACTCTCGGACTATGAGCAGTTCTTC. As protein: CASSLRGLSDYEQFF.

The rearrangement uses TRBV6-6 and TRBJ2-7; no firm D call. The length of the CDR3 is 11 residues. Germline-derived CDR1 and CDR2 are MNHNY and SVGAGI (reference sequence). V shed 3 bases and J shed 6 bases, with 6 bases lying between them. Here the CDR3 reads CASSYHREQYF. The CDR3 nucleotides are TGTGCCAGCAGTTATCACCGCGAGCAGTACTTC.

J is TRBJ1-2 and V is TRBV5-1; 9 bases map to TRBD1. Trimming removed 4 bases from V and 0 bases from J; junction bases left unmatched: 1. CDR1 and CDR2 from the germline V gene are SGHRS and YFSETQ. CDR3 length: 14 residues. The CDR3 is CASSRDRANYGYTF. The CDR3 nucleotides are TGCGCCAGCAGCCGGGACAGGGCTAACTATGGCTACACCTTC.

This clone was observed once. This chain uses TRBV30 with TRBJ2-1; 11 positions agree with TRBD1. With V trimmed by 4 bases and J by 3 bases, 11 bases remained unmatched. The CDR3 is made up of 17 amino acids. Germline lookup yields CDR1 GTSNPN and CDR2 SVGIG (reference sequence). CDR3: CAWTGTGGWVGYNEQFF. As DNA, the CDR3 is TGTGCCTGGACCGGGACAGGGGGGTGGGTCGGCTACAATGAGCAGTTCTTC.

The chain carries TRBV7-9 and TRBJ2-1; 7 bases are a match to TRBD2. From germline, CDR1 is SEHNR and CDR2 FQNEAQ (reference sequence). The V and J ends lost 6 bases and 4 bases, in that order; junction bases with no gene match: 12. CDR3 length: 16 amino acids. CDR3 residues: CASRYGTTQPYNEQFF. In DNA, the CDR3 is TGTGCCAGCAGATATGGGACTACCCAACCTTACAATGAGCAGTTCTTC.

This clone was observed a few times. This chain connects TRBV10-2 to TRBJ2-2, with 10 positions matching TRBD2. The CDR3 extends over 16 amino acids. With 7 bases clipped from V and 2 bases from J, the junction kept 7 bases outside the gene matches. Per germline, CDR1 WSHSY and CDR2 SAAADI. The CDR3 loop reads CASTRTSGANTGELFF. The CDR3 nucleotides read TGCGCCAGCACGAGGACTAGCGGAGCTAACACCGGGGAGCTGTTTTTT.

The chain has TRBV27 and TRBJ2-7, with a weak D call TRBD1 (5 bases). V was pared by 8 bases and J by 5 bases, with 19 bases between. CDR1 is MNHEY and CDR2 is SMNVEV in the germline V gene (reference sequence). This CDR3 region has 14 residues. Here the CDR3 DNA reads TGTGCCAGCTCCATCCCAGGGTACGTCCACGAGCAGTACTTC. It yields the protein CASSIPGYVHEQYF.

The DNA of the CDR3 is TGTGCCAGCAGCAAGGGGACAGGGGAAATGAGGGAGACCCAGTACTTC. Amino acid sequence: CASSKGTGEMRETQYF. The V and J genes are TRBV2 and TRBJ2-5, with 10 positions matching TRBD1. Looked up from germline, CDR1 is SNHLY and CDR2 is FYNNEI. V lost 6 bases, J lost 5 bases, and 12 bases stayed unmatched. The length of the CDR3 is 16 residues.

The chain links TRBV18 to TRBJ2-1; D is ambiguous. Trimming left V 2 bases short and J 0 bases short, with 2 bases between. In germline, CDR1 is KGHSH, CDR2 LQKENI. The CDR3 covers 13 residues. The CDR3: CASSPFSYNEQFF. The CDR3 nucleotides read TGTGCCAGCTCACCATTCTCCTACAATGAGCAGTTCTTC.

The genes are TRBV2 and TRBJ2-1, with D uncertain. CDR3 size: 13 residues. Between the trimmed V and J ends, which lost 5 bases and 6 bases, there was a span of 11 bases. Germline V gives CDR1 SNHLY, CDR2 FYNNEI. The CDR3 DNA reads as TGTGCCAGCAGTTTGTGGCAGGCCAATGAGCAGTTCTTC. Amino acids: CASSLWQANEQFF. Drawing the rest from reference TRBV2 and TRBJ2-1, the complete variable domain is EPEVTQTPSHQVTQMGQEVILRCVPISNHLYFYWYRQILGQKVEFLVSFYNNEISEKSEIFDDQFSVERPDGSNFTLKIRSTKLEDSAMYFCASSLWQANEQFFGPGTRLTVL.

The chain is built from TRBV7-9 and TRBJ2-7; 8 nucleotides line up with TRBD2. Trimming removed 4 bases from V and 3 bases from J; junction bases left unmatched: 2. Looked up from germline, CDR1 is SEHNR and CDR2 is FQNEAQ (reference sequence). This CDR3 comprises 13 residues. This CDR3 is CASSWGLVYEQYF. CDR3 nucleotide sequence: TGTGCCAGCAGCTGGGGACTAGTCTACGAGCAGTACTTC.

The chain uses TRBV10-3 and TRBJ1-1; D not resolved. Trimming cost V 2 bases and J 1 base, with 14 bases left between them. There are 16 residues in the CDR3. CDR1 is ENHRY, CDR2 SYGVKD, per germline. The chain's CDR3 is CAISEVRGRGNTEAFF. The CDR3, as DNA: TGTGCCATCAGTGAGGTTAGAGGTCGGGGGAACACTGAAGCTTTCTTT.

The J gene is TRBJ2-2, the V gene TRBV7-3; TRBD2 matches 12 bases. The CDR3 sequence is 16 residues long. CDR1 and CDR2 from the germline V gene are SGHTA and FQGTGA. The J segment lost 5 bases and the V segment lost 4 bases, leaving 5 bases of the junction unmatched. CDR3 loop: CASSYGLAGITGELFF. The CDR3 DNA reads TGTGCCAGCAGCTATGGACTAGCGGGAATAACCGGGGAGCTGTTTTTT.